The 5 T cell receptor beta chains reported below all come from one sample, sequenced in a study of cytomegalovirus exposure and HLA in healthy donors. PCR primers comprised 60 Vbeta and 13 Jbeta primers. Generated by immunoSEQ multiplex PCR, the TCRdb table keeps only in-frame clones and is missing some. This sample has 76,000 or so clones, with less than 80% found just once. The sequenced sample consisted of PBMCs. These TCRs come from a woman aged 40 to 50 in good health and CMV-seropositive.

This clone was counted a single time. V and J are TRBV7-8 and TRBJ1-5, with D tentatively TRBD1 (6 bases). Per the germline V gene, CDR1 is SGHVS and CDR2 is FQNEAQ. This CDR3 contains 14 residues. The ends were cut back, 4 bases at V and 0 bases at J, with 7 bases in the middle. CDR3 sequence: CASSSQGSNQPQHF. Here the CDR3 DNA reads TGTGCCAGCAGCTCACAGGGTAGCAATCAGCCCCAGCATTTT.

The genes are TRBV19 and TRBJ1-5; TRBD1 might be the D (6 bases). The germline CDR1 and CDR2 sequences are LNHDA and SQIVND (reference sequence). Trimming stripped 1 base from V and 4 bases from J, with 11 bases between. The CDR3 has 15 residues. This CDR3 reads CASSIGMTGNQPQHF. CDR3 nucleotides: TGTGCCAGTAGTATAGGAATGACAGGTAATCAGCCCCAGCATTTT.

Only a few counts were recorded for this clone. The chain combines TRBV7-3 with TRBJ1-5; 9 bases line up with TRBD1. The CDR3 consists of 15 residues. V was pared by 5 bases and J by 1 base, with 3 bases of the junction left unmatched. The germline V gene has CDR1 SGHTA and CDR2 FQGTGA. CDR3 sequence: CASSRDRASNQPQHF. The CDR3 DNA follows: TGTGCCAGCAGCAGGGACAGGGCAAGCAATCAGCCCCAGCATTTT.

This chain joins TRBV4-2 and TRBJ2-7; TRBD1 agrees at 11 bases. This CDR3 is 16 amino acids long. Germline trimming cut 0 bases from V and 5 bases from J; bases unmatched to any gene: 6. Germline V gene data show CDR1 as LGHNA and CDR2 as YNFKEQ. The CDR3 here is CASSQDGGQGADEQYF. The CDR3 DNA sequence: TGTGCCAGCAGCCAAGATGGTGGACAGGGGGCCGACGAGCAGTACTTC.

The chain uses TRBV11-2 and TRBJ2-3, with a weak D call TRBD2 (7 bases). Germline V gene sequence: CDR1 SGHAT, CDR2 FQNNGV. This CDR3 has 16 residues. V gave up 0 bases and J gave up 1 base, with 11 bases separating them. CDR3 nucleotide sequence: TGTGCCAGCAGCTTAGATGGGGGGGGCCGCACAGATACGCAGTATTTT. It translates to CASSLDGGGRTDTQYF. The full variable domain, in which reference TRBV11-2 and TRBJ2-3 provide the parts outside the CDR3, is EAGVAQSPRYKIIEKRQSVAFWCNPISGHATLYWYQQILGQGPKLLIQFQNNGVVDDSQLPKDRFSAERLKGVDSTLKIQPAKLEDSAVYLCASSLDGGGRTDTQYFGPGTRLTVL.